Shown below are 17 T cell receptor beta chains from a single sample sequenced in a study of sequential checkpoint blockade in melanoma. The protocol was immunoSEQ multiplex PCR, while the TCRdb copy is restricted to in-frame clones and leaves out a portion. The sample has roughly 13,000 clones, 21% seen once. Noted treatment: randomized to nivolumab then ipilimumab (arm A) or the reverse (arm B). The input for sequencing was tumor tissue (inferred from file names), taken from a patient given nivolumab and ipilimumab in sequence. Every receptor here comes from a human donor with melanoma.

The chain uses TRBV6-8 and TRBJ2-7, with 8 bases identical to TRBD1. This CDR3 spans 15 amino acids. V dropped 5 bases and J dropped 2; count of bases not matched to a gene: 8. Per germline, CDR1 MNHGY and CDR2 SAAAGT. The DNA of the CDR3 is TGTGCCAGCAGTGACGTCGGACAGGGTACCTACGAGCAGTACTTC. It codes for CASSDVGQGTYEQYF.

This clone was found once. The rearrangement links TRBV25-1 to TRBJ2-1, with 7 positions matching TRBD1. Germline V CDR1 and CDR2: MGHDK, SYGVNS. J lost 7 bases, V lost 4 bases, and 4 bases had no gene match. The CDR3 is 13 amino acids. CDR3 residues: CASSVTGVNEQFF. CDR3 DNA sequence: TGTGCCAGCAGTGTCACAGGGGTAAATGAGCAGTTCTTC. The full variable domain, completed using reference TRBV25-1 and TRBJ2-1, is EADIYQTPRYLVIGTGKKITLECSQTMGHDKMYWYQQDPGMELHLIHYSYGVNSTEKGDLSSESTVSRIRTEHFPLTLESARPSHTSQYLCASSVTGVNEQFFGPGTRLTVL.

This clone was detected only a few times. The chain employs TRBV6-8 and TRBJ1-1, with 7 nucleotides matching TRBD1. Per the germline V gene, CDR1 is MNHGY and CDR2 is SAAAGT. Trimming at V came to 10 bases and at J to 0 bases, leaving 11 bases not matched to a gene. The CDR3 extends over 15 amino acids. CDR3 coding DNA: TGTGCCATCAGCTTAGCGGGACAGCTGAACACTGAAGCTTTCTTT. It is translated as CAISLAGQLNTEAFF.

This clone was observed a handful of times. The CDR3 is CASRTSGGTDTQYF. The CDR3 region has the DNA TGTGCCAGCAGGACTAGCGGGGGCACAGATACGCAGTATTTT. J is TRBJ2-3 and V is TRBV6-8, with 11 bases fitting TRBD2. V shed 6 bases and J 1 base; nucleotides not matched to a gene: 0. The V gene's germline CDR1 is MNHGY and CDR2 SAAAGT. The CDR3 spans 14 residues.

This chain connects TRBV19 to TRBJ1-5, with D maybe TRBD1 (6 bases). The CDR3 consists of 14 residues. V shed 3 bases and J shed 5 bases, with 11 bases lying between them. Germline values: CDR1 LNHDA, CDR2 SQIVND (reference sequence). CDR3: CASSMGGSDQPQHF. The CDR3 coding sequence is TGTGCCAGTAGTATGGGGGGCTCCGATCAGCCCCAGCATTTT.

This sequence joins TRBV9 and TRBJ2-1; the match to TRBD2 covers 8 bases. The CDR3 sequence is 14 residues long. Germline V gene data show CDR1 as SGDLS and CDR2 as YYNGEE. V lost 0 bases, J lost 7 bases, and 3 bases stayed unmatched. This CDR3 reads CASSVEGLVNEQFF. In DNA form, the CDR3 reads TGTGCCAGCAGCGTAGAGGGACTAGTGAATGAGCAGTTCTTC. The full variable domain, its missing parts supplied by reference TRBV9 and TRBJ2-1, is DSGVTQTPKHLITATGQRVTLRCSPRSGDLSVYWYQQSLDQGLQFLIQYYNGEERAKGNILERFSAQQFPDLHSELNLSSLELGDSALYFCASSVEGLVNEQFFGPGTRLTVL.

In this sample, this clone turned up a few times. The V and J genes are TRBV9 and TRBJ1-2; the D gene is possibly TRBD1 (6 bases). Germline CDR1 is SGDLS and CDR2 is YYNGEE. The CDR3 contains 13 residues. Trimming took 9 bases from V and 7 from J, leaving 19 bases between them. The CDR3 reads CATPMGGAPGYTF. The CDR3 DNA reads TGTGCCACCCCCATGGGGGGGGCGCCTGGCTACACCTTC.

This clone was picked up many times. The gene calls are TRBV11-3 and TRBJ2-3; 7 positions match TRBD1. This CDR3 region has 15 residues. J was trimmed by 2 bases and V by 4 bases; bases with no gene match: 6. Germline V gives CDR1 SGHNT, CDR2 YENEEA. In nucleotides, the CDR3 is TGTGCCAGCAGCTACCTACAGGGGCTCACAGATACGCAGTATTTT. Translating it yields CASSYLQGLTDTQYF.

This clone is classed as medium-sized. The chain has TRBV12-5 and TRBJ2-5; 11 bases match TRBD2. Trimming removed 2 bases from V and 7 bases from J; junction bases left unmatched: 3. The CDR3 is 14 amino acids. Germline V CDR1 and CDR2: LGHNT, FRNRAP. Here the CDR3 reads CASGLSGLAGTQYF. In DNA, the CDR3 is TGTGCTAGTGGTTTGTCCGGACTAGCGGGGACCCAGTACTTC.

V and J are TRBV6-8 and TRBJ1-5, with D unclear. With 6 bases removed from V and 0 bases from J, the gap between germline ends came to 15 bases. The CDR3 is made up of 16 amino acids. CDR1 and CDR2 from the germline V gene are MNHGY and SAAAGT. This CDR3 reads CASSPGELISNQPQHF. CDR3 in DNA: TGTGCCAGCAGCCCCGGCGAGTTGATTAGCAATCAGCCCCAGCATTTT.

This clone is classed as medium-sized (0.01 to 0.1%). CDR3: CASSFWGGTDTQYF. The CDR3 DNA reads TGTGCCAGCAGTTTCTGGGGGGGTACAGATACGCAGTATTTT. J is TRBJ2-3 and V is TRBV6-8; 7 positions agree with TRBD2. CDR3 size: 14 residues. V lost 4 bases, J lost 3 bases, and 4 bases stayed unmatched. Looked up from germline, CDR1 is MNHGY and CDR2 is SAAAGT.

The chain joins TRBV25-1 to TRBJ2-7, with a possible D match to TRBD2 (6 bases). V was clipped by 2 bases and J by 3 bases, with 14 bases between them. In germline, CDR1 is MGHDK, CDR2 SYGVNS. This CDR3 has 15 amino acids. The CDR3 DNA sequence: TGTGCCAGCAGTGAACGTACGGGACTGAACTACGAGCAGTACTTC. Encoded protein: CASSERTGLNYEQYF.

This clone is medium-sized within its sample. V is TRBV6-8 and J is TRBJ2-1; D remains ambiguous. Germline loops: CDR1 MNHGY, CDR2 SAAAGT. The CDR3 length is 16 residues. Deletions cut 5 bases from V and 3 bases from J, with 17 bases between. CDR3 DNA sequence: TGTGCCAGCAGTCCAACGGGCCAGGCCTACTACAATGAGCAGTTCTTC. Amino acid sequence: CASSPTGQAYYNEQFF.

The chain links TRBV29-1 to TRBJ1-2; 11 bases match TRBD1. This CDR3 comprises 18 residues. Losses at the gene ends were 5 bases for V and 8 bases for J; bases not matched to a gene: 22. Germline V gene data show CDR1 as SQVTM and CDR2 as ANQGSEA. CDR3 amino acids: CSVLSGQGATKFSMGYTF. The DNA of the CDR3 is TGCAGCGTTTTGAGCGGACAGGGGGCCACAAAATTCTCTATGGGCTACACCTTC.

This chain uses TRBV2 with TRBJ1-2; D uncertain. The V gene's germline CDR1 is SNHLY and CDR2 FYNNEI. The CDR3 covers 12 residues. The V end lost 10 bases, the J end lost 2 bases, and 11 bases lay between the germline ends. The CDR3 DNA reads TGTGCCAACTCGACGGGGAACTATGGCTACACCTTC. Translation: CANSTGNYGYTF. Using reference TRBV2 and TRBJ1-2 for the parts outside the CDR3, the full variable domain is EPEVTQTPSHQVTQMGQEVILRCVPISNHLYFYWYRQILGQKVEFLVSFYNNEISEKSEIFDDQFSVERPDGSNFTLKIRSTKLEDSAMYFCANSTGNYGYTFGSGTRLTVV.

The rearrangement joins TRBV23-1 to TRBJ2-1, with 7 bases lining up with TRBD2. TRBV23-1 is an ORF, and what it does is uncertain. This CDR3 has 17 residues. Losses at the gene ends were 2 bases for V and 4 bases for J; bases not matched to a gene: 11. CDR3 protein: CASSQLPSGAKYNEQFF. The CDR3 DNA is TGCGCCAGCAGTCAACTGCCTAGCGGAGCTAAATACAATGAGCAGTTCTTC.

A few counts support this clone. The rearrangement links TRBV9 to TRBJ2-1; 11 bases line up with TRBD1. The V gene's germline CDR1 is SGDLS and CDR2 YYNGEE. J lost 3 bases, V lost 4 bases, and 15 bases had no gene match. CDR3 length: 19 residues. CDR3 DNA sequence: TGTGCCAGCAGCTTTTACCCCCCAACCGGGACAGGGGGCTACAATGAGCAGTTCTTC. This translates into CASSFYPPTGTGGYNEQFF.